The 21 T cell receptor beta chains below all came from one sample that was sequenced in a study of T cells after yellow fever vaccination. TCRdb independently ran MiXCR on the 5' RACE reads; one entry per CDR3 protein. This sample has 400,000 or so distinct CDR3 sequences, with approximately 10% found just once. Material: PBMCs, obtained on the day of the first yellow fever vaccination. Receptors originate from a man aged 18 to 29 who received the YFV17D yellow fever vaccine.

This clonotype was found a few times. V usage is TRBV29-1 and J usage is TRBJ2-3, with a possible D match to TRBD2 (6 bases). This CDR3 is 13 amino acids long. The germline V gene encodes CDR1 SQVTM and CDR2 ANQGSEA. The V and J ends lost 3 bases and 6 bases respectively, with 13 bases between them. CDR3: CSVEGEAGDTQYF. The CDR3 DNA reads TGCAGCGTTGAGGGGGAGGCGGGGGATACGCAGTATTTT.

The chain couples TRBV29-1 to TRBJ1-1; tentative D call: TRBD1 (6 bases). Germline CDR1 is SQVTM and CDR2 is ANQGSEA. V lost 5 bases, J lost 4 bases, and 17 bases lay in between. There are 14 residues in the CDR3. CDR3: CSVRGDTAGTEAFF. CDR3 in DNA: TGCAGCGTTCGAGGGGACACGGCGGGCACTGAAGCTTTCTTT.

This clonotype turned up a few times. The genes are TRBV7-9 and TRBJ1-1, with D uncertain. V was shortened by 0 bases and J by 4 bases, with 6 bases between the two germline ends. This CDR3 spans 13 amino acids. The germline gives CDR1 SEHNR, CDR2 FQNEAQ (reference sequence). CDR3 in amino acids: CASSLAQATEAFF. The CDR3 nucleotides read TGTGCCAGCAGCTTAGCCCAAGCCACTGAAGCTTTCTTT. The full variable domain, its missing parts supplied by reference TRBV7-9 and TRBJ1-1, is DTGVSQNPRHKITKRGQNVTFRCDPISEHNRLYWYRQTLGQGPEFLTYFQNEAQLEKSRLLSDRFSAERPKGSFSTLEIQRTEQGDSAMYLCASSLAQATEAFFGQGTRLTVV.

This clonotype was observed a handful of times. The CDR3 loop is CASSQWVVSVSPLHF. CDR3 DNA: TGTGCCAGCAGCCAATGGGTGGTGTCGGTTTCACCCCTCCACTTT. The chain recombines TRBV3-1 with TRBJ1-6; D is unresolved. Trimming left V 2 bases short and J 9 bases short, with 14 bases between. Per germline, CDR1 LGHDT and CDR2 YNNKEL (reference sequence). The CDR3 totals 15 residues. The entire variable domain, with the rest obtained from reference TRBV3-1 and TRBJ1-6, is as follows: DTAVSQTPKYLVTQMGNDKSIKCEQNLGHDTMYWYKQDSKKFLKIMFSYNNKELIINETVPNRFSPKSPDKAHLNLHINSLELGDSAVYFCASSQWVVSVSPLHFGNGTRLTVT.

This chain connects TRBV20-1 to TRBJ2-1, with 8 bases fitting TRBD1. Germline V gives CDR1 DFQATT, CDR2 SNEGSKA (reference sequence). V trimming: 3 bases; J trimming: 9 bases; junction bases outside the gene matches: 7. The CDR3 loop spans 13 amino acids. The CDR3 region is CSASSGTGGEQFF. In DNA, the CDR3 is TGCAGTGCTAGTAGCGGCACAGGGGGTGAGCAGTTCTTC.

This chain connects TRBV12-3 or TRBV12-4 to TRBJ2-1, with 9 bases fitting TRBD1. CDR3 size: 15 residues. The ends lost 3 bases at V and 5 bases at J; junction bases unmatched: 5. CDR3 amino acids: CASSLRDRDNNEQFF. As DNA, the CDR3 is TGTGCCAGCAGTTTGCGGGACAGGGACAACAATGAGCAGTTCTTC.

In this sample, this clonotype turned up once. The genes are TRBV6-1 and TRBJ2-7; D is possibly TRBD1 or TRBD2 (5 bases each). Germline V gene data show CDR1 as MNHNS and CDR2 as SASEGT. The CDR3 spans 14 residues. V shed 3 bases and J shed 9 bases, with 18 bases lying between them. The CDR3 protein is CASSEIPAVGTQYV. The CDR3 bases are TGTGCCAGCAGTGAGATCCCAGCTGTGGGGACGCAGTACGTC.

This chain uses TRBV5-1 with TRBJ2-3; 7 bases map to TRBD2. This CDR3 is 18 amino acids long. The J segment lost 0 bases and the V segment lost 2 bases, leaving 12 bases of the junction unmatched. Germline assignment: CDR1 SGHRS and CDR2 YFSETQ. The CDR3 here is CASSFPLAVVTSTDTQYF. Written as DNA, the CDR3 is TGCGCCAGCAGCTTTCCCCTAGCGGTGGTTACTAGCACAGATACGCAGTATTTT.

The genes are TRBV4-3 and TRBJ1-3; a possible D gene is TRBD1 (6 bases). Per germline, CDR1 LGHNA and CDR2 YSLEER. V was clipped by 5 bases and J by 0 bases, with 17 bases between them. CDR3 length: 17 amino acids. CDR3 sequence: CASSSILQGHSGNTIYF. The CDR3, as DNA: TGCGCCAGCAGCTCAATCCTCCAGGGACACTCTGGAAACACCATATATTTT.

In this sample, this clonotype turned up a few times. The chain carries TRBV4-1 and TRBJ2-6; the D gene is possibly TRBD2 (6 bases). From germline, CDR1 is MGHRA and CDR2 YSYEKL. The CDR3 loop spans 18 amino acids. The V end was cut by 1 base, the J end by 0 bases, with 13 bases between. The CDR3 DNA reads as TGCGCCAGCAGCCAAGCGGACGCGGGGAGCTCTGGGGCCAACGTCCTGACTTTC. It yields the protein CASSQADAGSSGANVLTF.

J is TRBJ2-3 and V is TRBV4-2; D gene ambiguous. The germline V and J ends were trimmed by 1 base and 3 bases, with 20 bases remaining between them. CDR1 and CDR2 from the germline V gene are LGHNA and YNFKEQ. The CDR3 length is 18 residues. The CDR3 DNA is TGTGCCAGCAGCCAAGGGGGATGGTTGGCAGGAGATACAGATACGCAGTATTTT. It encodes CASSQGGWLAGDTDTQYF.

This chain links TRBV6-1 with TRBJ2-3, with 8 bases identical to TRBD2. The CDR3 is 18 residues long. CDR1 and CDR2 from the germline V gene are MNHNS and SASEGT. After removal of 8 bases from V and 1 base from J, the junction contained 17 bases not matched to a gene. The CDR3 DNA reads TGTGCCAGCTTAAAACACCAACGGACTAGCTGGGGCACAGATACGCAGTATTTT. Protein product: CASLKHQRTSWGTDTQYF.

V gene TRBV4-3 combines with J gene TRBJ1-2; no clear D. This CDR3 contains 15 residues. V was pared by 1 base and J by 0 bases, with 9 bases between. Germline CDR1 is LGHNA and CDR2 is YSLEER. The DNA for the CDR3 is TGCGCCAGCAGCCAAGCCCCCGGAACTAACTATGGCTACACCTTC. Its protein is CASSQAPGTNYGYTF.

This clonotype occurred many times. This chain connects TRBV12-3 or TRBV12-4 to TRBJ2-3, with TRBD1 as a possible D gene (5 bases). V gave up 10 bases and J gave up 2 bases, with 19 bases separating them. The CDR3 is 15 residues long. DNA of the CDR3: TGTGCCACAAAAAACCTTGGGGCTCCCACAGATACGCAGTATTTT. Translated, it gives CATKNLGAPTDTQYF.

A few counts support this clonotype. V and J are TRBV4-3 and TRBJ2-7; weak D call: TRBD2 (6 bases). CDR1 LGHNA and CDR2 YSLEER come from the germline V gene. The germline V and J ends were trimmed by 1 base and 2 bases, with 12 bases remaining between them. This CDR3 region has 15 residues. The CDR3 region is CASSQGGGLTYEQYF. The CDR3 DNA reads TGCGCCAGCAGCCAAGGGGGTGGACTAACCTACGAGCAGTACTTC.

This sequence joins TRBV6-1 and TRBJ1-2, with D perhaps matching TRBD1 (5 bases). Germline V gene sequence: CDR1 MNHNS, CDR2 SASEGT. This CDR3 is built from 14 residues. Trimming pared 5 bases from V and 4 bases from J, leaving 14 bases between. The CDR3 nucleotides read TGTGCCAGCAGTCCGAACCAGGGTCCCTATGGCTACACCTTC. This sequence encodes CASSPNQGPYGYTF.

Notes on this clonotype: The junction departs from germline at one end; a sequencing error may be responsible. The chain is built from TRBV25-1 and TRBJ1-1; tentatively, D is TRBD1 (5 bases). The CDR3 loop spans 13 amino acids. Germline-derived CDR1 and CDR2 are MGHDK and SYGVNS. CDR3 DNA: TGTGCCAGCAGCGAATGGGAGGGGTTGAAGGCTTTCTTT. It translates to CASSEWEGLKAFF.

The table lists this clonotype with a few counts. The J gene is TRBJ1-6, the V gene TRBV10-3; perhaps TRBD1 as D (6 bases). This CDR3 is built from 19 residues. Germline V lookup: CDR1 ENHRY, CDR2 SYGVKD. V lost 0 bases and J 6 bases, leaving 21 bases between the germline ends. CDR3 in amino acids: CAISESSVQGLYFNSPLHF. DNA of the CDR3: TGTGCCATCAGTGAGTCCTCGGTCCAGGGGCTATATTTTAATTCACCCCTCCACTTT.

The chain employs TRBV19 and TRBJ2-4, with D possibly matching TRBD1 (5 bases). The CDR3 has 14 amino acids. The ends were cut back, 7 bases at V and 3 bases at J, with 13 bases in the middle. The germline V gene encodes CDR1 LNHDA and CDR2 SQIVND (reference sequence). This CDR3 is CASNQLGDKNIQYF. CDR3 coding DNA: TGTGCCAGTAATCAGCTAGGGGACAAAAACATTCAGTACTTC.

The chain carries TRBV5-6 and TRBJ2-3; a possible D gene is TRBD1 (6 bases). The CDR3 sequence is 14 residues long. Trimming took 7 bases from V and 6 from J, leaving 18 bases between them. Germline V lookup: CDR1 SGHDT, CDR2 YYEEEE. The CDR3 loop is CASYPQGHLDTQYF. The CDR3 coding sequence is TGTGCCAGCTATCCACAGGGTCATTTGGATACGCAGTATTTT.

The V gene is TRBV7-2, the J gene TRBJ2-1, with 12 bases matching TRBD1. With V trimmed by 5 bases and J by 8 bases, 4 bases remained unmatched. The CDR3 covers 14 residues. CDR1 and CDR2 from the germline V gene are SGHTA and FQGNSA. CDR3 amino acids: CASSGTGGRDEQFF. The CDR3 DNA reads TGTGCCAGCAGCGGGACAGGGGGCAGGGATGAGCAGTTCTTC.